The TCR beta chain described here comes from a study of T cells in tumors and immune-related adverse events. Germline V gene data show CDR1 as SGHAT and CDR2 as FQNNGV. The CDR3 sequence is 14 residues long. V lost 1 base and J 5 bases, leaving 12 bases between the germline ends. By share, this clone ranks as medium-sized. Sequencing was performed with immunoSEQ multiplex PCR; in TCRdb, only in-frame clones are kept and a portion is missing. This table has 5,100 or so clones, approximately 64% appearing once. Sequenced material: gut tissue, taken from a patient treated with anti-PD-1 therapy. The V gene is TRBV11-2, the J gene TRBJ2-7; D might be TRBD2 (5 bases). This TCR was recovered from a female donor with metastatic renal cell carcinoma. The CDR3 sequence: CASSLGAVGNEQYF. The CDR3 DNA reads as TGTGCCAGCAGCTTAGGAGCTGTCGGGAACGAGCAGTACTTC.